A single sample gave rise to the 8 T cell receptor beta chains below, sequenced in a study of blood T cell repertoires in COVID-19. Only in-frame clones appear in the TCRdb table, and some are missing; sequencing was by immunoSEQ multiplex PCR. This sample has approximately 360,000 clones; around 83% occur once, and the top ten carry about 4.8%. Sequencing used PBMCs or T cells enriched from blood (not recorded which). The receptors shown here come from a woman between 45 and 65 years old who had recovered from COVID-19.

Here the CDR3 DNA reads TGTGCCAGCTCAAAATTGGACCGGGACAGGGGGCAAGAGACCCAGTACTTC. Residues: CASSKLDRDRGQETQYF. V is TRBV18 and J is TRBJ2-5, with 11 bases identical to TRBD1. Trimming cost V 5 bases and J 2 bases; bases outside gene matches: 10. CDR3 size: 17 residues. CDR1 is KGHSH and CDR2 is LQKENI in the germline V gene.

The chain carries TRBV13 and TRBJ2-1, with 7 bases aligning to TRBD1. CDR1 is PRHDT and CDR2 is FYEKMQ in the germline V gene (reference sequence). The CDR3 contains 17 residues. V lost 5 bases to trimming and J lost 0 bases; unmatched junction nucleotides: 10. CDR3 in DNA: TGTGCCAGCAGCCTGTTCGGGACAGCTAGCTCCTACAATGAGCAGTTCTTC. Protein sequence: CASSLFGTASSYNEQFF.

This clone appeared once. The chain combines TRBV19 with TRBJ2-3; a weak D match, TRBD2 (6 bases). CDR3 length equals 15 residues. Germline CDR1 reads LNHDA; CDR2 reads SQIVND (reference sequence). V lost 7 bases to trimming and J lost 1 base, with 15 bases between them. The DNA for the CDR3 is TGTGCCAGTACCGGAACTAGCTCGGGCACAGATACGCAGTATTTT. Translated: CASTGTSSGTDTQYF.

The V call is TRBV18, the J call TRBJ1-2, with 9 bases identical to TRBD1. Looked up from germline, CDR1 is KGHSH and CDR2 is LQKENI. The CDR3 loop spans 16 amino acids. V trimming: 2 bases; J trimming: 7 bases; junction bases outside the gene matches: 11. Written as DNA, the CDR3 is TGTGCCAGCTCACCATCTAACAGGGGGCTTGGGAGTGGCTACACCTTC. It codes for CASSPSNRGLGSGYTF. Drawing the rest from reference TRBV18 and TRBJ1-2, the complete variable domain is NAGVMQNPRHLVRRRGQEARLRCSPMKGHSHVYWYRQLPEEGLKFMVYLQKENIIDESGMPKERFSAEFPKEGPSILRIQQVVRGDSAAYFCASSPSNRGLGSGYTFGSGTRLTVV.

This rearrangement joins TRBV9 to TRBJ2-3, with 9 bases fitting TRBD2. V gave up 4 bases and J gave up 6 bases; unmatched junction bases: 9. Germline CDR1 is SGDLS and CDR2 is YYNGEE. The CDR3 totals 15 residues. The CDR3 loop reads CASSPRRGGADTQYF. As DNA, the CDR3 is TGTGCCAGCAGCCCCCGGCGGGGGGGCGCTGATACGCAGTATTTT.

The chain carries TRBV9 and TRBJ2-1; TRBD2 aligns across 10 bases. J gave up 4 bases and V 4 bases, and 5 bases lay outside the gene matches. CDR3 size: 15 residues. Per the germline V gene, CDR1 is SGDLS and CDR2 is YYNGEE. CDR3 sequence reads: CASSLAAGGYNEQFF. The CDR3 DNA is TGTGCCAGCAGCCTTGCAGCGGGAGGGTACAATGAGCAGTTCTTC.

This clone was counted only a few times. The chain carries TRBV5-1 and TRBJ2-7; TRBD1 agrees at 7 bases. Looked up from germline, CDR1 is SGHRS and CDR2 is YFSETQ. The length of the CDR3 is 15 residues. V shed 4 bases and J 7 bases; nucleotides not matched to a gene: 14. The CDR3 DNA reads TGCGCCAGCAGCCGCCAATCTGTGCAGGGACAGGAGCAGTACTTC. Protein: CASSRQSVQGQEQYF.

The chain uses TRBV5-1 and TRBJ2-2; maybe TRBD1 (5 bases). This CDR3 has 16 residues. CDR1 and CDR2 (germline): SGHRS, YFSETQ. Trimming removed 0 bases at V and 4 bases at J, with 13 bases between. The CDR3 sequence is CASSLVRALTTGELFF. For the CDR3, the DNA is TGCGCCAGCAGCTTGGTCAGGGCTTTGACCACCGGGGAGCTGTTTTTT.